This T cell receptor (beta chain) is drawn from a study of CD8+CD57+ T cells in acquired aplastic anemia. V lost 4 bases, J lost 5 bases, and 17 bases lay in between. Germline V gene sequence: CDR1 LNHNV, CDR2 YYDKDF (reference sequence). The CDR3 is made up of 15 amino acids. The use of genomic DNA as template underpinned the TCR beta VDJ and CDR3 profiling. One entry per CDR3 protein, called by TCRdb with MiXCR from the reads. The sample includes some 130,000 distinct CDR3 sequences, roughly 50% seen only once; the top ten take roughly 2.7%. This TCR came from a human donor in good health, serving as a control. Sequences were obtained from sorted CD4+, CD8+, or CD8+CD57+ T cells (not recorded which) from PBMCs. This chain uses TRBV15 with TRBJ1-1; possible D gene TRBD1, 6 bases. CDR3 sequence: CATSIKGGDGTEAFF. CDR3 DNA sequence: TGTGCCACCAGCATCAAAGGGGGGGACGGGACTGAAGCTTTCTTT.